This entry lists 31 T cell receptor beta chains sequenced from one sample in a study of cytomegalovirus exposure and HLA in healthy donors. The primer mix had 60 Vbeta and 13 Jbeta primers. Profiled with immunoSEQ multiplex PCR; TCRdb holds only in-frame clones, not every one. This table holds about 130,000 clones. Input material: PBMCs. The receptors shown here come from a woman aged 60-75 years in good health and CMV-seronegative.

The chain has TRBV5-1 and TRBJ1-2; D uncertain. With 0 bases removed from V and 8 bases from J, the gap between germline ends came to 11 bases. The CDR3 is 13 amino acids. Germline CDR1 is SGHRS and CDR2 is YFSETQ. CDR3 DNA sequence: TGCGCCAGCAGCTTGGGAGGAGTTCGCGGCTACACCTTC. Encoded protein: CASSLGGVRGYTF.

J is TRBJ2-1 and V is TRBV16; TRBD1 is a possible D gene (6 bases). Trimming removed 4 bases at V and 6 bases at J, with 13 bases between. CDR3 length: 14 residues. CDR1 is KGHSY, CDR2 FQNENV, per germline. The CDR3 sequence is CASSRQGGANEQFF. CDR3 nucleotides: TGTGCCAGCAGCCGGCAAGGGGGAGCCAATGAGCAGTTCTTC. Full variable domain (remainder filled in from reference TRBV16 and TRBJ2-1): GEEVAQTPKHLVRGEGQKAKLYCAPIKGHSYVFWYQQVLKNEFKFLISFQNENVFDETGMPKERFSAKCLPNSPCSLEIQATKLEDSAVYFCASSRQGGANEQFFGPGTRLTVL.

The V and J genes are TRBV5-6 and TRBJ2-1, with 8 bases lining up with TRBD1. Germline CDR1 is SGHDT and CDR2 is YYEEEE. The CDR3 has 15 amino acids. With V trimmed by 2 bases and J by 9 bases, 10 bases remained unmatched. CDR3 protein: CASSLITLDRAEQFF. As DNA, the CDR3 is TGTGCCAGCAGCTTAATTACATTGGACAGGGCTGAGCAGTTCTTC.

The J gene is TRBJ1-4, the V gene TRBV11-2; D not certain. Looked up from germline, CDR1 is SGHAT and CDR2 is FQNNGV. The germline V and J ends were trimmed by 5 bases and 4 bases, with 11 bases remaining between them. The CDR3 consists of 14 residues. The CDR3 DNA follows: TGTGCCAGCAGCCCCGGACTGATTAATGAAAAACTGTTTTTT. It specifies CASSPGLINEKLFF.

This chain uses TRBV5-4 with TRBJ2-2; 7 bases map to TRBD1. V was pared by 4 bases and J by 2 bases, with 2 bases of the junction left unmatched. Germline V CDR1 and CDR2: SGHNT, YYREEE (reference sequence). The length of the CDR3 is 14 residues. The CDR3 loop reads CASSRDSNTGELFF. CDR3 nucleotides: TGTGCCAGCAGCCGGGACAGCAACACCGGGGAGCTGTTTTTT.

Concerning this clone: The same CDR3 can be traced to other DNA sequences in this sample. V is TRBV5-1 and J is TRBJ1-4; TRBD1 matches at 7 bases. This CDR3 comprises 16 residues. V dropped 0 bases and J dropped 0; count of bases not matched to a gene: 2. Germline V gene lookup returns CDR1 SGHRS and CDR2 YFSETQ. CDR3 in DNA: TGCGCCAGCAGCTTGGGGGACAGACCAACTAATGAAAAACTGTTTTTT. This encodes CASSLGDRPTNEKLFF. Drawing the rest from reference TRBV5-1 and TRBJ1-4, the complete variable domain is KAGVTQTPRYLIKTRGQQVTLSCSPISGHRSVSWYQQTPGQGLQFLFEYFSETQRNKGNFPGRFSGRQFSNSRSEMNVSTLELGDSALYLCASSLGDRPTNEKLFFGSGTQLSVL.

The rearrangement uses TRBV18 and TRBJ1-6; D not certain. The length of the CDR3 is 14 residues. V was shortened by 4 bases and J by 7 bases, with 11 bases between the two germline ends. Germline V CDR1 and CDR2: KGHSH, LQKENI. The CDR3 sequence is CASSQREVNSPLHF. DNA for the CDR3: TGTGCCAGCTCACAGAGGGAGGTAAATTCACCCCTCCACTTT. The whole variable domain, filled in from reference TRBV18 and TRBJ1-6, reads NAGVMQNPRHLVRRRGQEARLRCSPMKGHSHVYWYRQLPEEGLKFMVYLQKENIIDESGMPKERFSAEFPKEGPSILRIQQVVRGDSAAYFCASSQREVNSPLHFGNGTRLTVT.

CDR3 amino acids: CASSLAGGEKLFF. The CDR3, as DNA: TGTGCCAGCAGCTTAGCGGGAGGGGAAAAACTGTTTTTT. The rearrangement uses TRBV7-9 and TRBJ1-4; no clear D. Trimming stripped 0 bases from V and 8 bases from J, with 7 bases between. Looked up from germline, CDR1 is SEHNR and CDR2 is FQNEAQ (reference sequence). This CDR3 has 13 residues.

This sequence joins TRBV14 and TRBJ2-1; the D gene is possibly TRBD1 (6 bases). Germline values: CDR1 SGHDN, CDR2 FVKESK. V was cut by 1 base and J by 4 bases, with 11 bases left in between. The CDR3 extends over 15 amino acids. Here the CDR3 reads CASSQGRGGYNEQFF. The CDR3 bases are TGTGCCAGCAGCCAAGGCAGGGGTGGGTACAATGAGCAGTTCTTC.

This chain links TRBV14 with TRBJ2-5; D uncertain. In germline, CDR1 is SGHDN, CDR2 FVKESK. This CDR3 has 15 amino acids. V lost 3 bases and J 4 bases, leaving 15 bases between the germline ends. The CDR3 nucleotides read TGTGCCAGCAGCCATCGTCTCGTCGGCGGAGAGACCCAGTACTTC. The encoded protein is CASSHRLVGGETQYF.

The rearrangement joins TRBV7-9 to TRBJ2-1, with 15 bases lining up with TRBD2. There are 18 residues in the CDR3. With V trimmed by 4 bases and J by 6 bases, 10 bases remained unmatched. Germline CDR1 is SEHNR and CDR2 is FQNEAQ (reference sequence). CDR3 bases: TGTGCCAGCAGCTCCGGGCCCGGGACTAGCGGGAGGTCCAATGAGCAGTTCTTC. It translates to CASSSGPGTSGRSNEQFF.

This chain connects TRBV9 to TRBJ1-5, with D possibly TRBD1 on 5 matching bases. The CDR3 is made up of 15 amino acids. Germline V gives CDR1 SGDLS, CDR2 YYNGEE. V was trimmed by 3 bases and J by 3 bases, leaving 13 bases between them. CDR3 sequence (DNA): TGTGCCAGCAGCGAGGACGGGGGGTTCAATCAGCCCCAGCATTTT. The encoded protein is CASSEDGGFNQPQHF.

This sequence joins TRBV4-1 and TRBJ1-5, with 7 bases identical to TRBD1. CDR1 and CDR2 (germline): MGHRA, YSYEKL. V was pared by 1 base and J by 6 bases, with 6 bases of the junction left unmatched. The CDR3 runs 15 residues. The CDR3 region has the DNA TGCGCCAGCAGCCAAGTCCAGGGGGTGAGTCAGCCCCAGCATTTT. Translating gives CASSQVQGVSQPQHF.

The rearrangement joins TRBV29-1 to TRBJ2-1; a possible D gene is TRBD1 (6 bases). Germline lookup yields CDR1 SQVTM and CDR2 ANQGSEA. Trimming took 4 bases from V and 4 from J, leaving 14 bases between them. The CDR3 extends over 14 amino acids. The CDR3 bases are TGCAGCGTTGCTGGACAGTGGGGGTACAATGAGCAGTTCTTC. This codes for CSVAGQWGYNEQFF.

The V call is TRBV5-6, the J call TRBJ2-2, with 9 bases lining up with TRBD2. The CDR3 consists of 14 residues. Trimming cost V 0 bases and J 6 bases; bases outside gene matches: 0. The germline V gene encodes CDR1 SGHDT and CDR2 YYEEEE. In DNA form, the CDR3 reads TGTGCCAGCAGCTTGGGACTAGCGGCCGGGGAGCTGTTTTTT. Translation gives CASSLGLAAGELFF.

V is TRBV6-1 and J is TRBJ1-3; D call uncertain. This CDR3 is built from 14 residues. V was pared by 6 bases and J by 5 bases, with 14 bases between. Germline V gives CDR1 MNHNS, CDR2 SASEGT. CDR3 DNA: TGTGCCAGCAGCGGACTCGGTCTGAGAAACACCATATATTTT. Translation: CASSGLGLRNTIYF.

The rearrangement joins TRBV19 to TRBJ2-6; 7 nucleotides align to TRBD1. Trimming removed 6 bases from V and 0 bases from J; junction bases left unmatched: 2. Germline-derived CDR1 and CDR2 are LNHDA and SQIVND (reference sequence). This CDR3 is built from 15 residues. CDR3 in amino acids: CASRQGSSGANVLTF. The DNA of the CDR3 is TGTGCCAGTAGACAGGGGAGCTCTGGGGCCAACGTCCTGACTTTC. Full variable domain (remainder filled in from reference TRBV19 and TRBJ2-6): DGGITQSPKYLFRKEGQNVTLSCEQNLNHDAMYWYRQDPGQGLRLIYYSQIVNDFQKGDIAEGYSVSREKKESFPLTVTSAQKNPTAFYLCASRQGSSGANVLTFGAGSRLTVL.

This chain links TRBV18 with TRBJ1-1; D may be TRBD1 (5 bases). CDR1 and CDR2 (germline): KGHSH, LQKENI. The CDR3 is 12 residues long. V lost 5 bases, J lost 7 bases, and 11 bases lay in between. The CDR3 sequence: CASSSGQGEAFF. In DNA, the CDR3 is TGTGCCAGCTCATCAGGGCAGGGTGAAGCTTTCTTT.

The CDR3 DNA sequence: TGTGCCAGCAGCTTGTTCGCGGGGGACTATGGCTACACCTTC. Residues: CASSLFAGDYGYTF. This rearrangement joins TRBV5-4 to TRBJ1-2; possible D gene TRBD1, 5 bases. CDR1 and CDR2 from the germline V gene are SGHNT and YYREEE (reference sequence). The CDR3 contains 14 residues. V was trimmed by 1 base and J by 3 bases, leaving 10 bases between them.

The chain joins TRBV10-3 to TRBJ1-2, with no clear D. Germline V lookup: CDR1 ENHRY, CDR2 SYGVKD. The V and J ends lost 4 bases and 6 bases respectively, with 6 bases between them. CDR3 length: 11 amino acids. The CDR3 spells CAISAGNGYTF. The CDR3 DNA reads TGTGCCATCAGTGCGGGGAATGGCTACACCTTC.

This CDR3 is CASSRGQGDSYEQYF. Here the CDR3 DNA reads TGTGCCAGCAGCCGGGGACAGGGGGACTCCTACGAGCAGTACTTC. The rearrangement links TRBV5-5 to TRBJ2-7; 11 bases map to TRBD1. The CDR3 extends over 15 amino acids. V trimming: 4 bases; J trimming: 0 bases; junction bases outside the gene matches: 3. The germline gives CDR1 SGHKS, CDR2 YYEKEE (reference sequence).

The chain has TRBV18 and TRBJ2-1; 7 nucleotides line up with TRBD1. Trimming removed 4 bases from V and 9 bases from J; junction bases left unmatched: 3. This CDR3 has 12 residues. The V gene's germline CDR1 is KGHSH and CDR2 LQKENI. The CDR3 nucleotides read TGTGCCAGCTCACTGGACAGGTCTGAGCAGTTCTTC. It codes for CASSLDRSEQFF.

The CDR3 DNA sequence: TGTGCCAGCAGTAGTTGGACAGGGGTATCCTACGAGCAGTACTTC. Translated: CASSSWTGVSYEQYF. This rearrangement joins TRBV28 to TRBJ2-7, with 9 bases aligning to TRBD1. Germline CDR1 MDHEN, CDR2 SYDVKM. The CDR3 is 15 amino acids. The V segment lost 5 bases and the J segment 1 base; nucleotides outside the gene matches: 6.

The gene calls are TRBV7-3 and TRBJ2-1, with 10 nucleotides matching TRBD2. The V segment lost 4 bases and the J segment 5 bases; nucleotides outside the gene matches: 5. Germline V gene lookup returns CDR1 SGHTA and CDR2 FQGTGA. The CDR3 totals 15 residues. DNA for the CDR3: TGTGCCAGCAGCTCCCCTAGCGGGGGAAACAATGAGCAGTTCTTC. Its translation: CASSSPSGGNNEQFF. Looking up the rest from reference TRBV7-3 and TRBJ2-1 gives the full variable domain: GAGVSQTPSNKVTEKGKYVELRCDPISGHTALYWYRQSLGQGPEFLIYFQGTGAADDSGLPNDRFFAVRPEGSVSTLKIQRTERGDSAVYLCASSSPSGGNNEQFFGPGTRLTVL.

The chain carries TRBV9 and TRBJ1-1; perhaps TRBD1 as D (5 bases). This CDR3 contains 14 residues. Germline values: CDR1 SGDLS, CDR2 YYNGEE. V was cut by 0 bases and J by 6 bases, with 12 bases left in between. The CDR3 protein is CASSVGQTEPEAFF. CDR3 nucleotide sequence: TGTGCCAGCAGCGTAGGACAGACGGAACCTGAAGCTTTCTTT.

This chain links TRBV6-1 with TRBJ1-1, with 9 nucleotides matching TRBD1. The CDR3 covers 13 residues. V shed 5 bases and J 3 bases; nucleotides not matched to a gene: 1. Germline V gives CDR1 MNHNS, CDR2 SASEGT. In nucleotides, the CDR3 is TGTGCCAGCAGTACAGGGGGCCACACTGAAGCTTTCTTT. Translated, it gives CASSTGGHTEAFF.

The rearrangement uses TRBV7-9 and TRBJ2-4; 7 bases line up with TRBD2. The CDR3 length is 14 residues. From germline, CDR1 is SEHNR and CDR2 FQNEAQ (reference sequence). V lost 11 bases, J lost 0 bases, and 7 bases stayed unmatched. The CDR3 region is CAPSGGIAKNIQYF. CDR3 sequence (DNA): TGTGCCCCCTCGGGAGGAATAGCCAAAAACATTCAGTACTTC.

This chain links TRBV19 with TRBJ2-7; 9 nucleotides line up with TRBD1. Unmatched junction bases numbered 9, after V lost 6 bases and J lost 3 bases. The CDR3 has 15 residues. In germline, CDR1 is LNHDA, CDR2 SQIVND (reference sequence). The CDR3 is CASRPRDRVYYEQYF. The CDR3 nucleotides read TGTGCCAGTAGGCCCCGGGACAGGGTGTACTACGAGCAGTACTTC.

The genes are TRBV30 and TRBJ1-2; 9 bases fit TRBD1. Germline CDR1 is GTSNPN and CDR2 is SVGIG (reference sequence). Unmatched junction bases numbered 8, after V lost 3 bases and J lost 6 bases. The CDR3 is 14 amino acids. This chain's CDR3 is CAWSEGTGWDGYTF. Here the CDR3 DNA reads TGTGCCTGGAGCGAGGGGACAGGGTGGGATGGCTACACCTTC.

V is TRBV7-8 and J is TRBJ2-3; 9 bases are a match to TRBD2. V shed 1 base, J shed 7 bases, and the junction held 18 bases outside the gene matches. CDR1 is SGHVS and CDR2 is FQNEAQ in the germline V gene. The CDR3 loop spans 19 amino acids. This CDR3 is CASSLVMAGGPRHINTQYF. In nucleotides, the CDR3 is TGTGCCAGCAGCTTAGTAATGGCGGGAGGGCCGCGTCATATTAATACGCAGTATTTT.

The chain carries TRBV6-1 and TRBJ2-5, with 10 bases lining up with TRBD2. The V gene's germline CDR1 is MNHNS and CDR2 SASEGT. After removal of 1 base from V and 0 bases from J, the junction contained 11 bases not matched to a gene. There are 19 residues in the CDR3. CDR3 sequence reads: CASSEDTGLASFYQETQYF. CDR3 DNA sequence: TGTGCCAGCAGTGAAGATACGGGACTAGCGAGTTTTTACCAAGAGACCCAGTACTTC.